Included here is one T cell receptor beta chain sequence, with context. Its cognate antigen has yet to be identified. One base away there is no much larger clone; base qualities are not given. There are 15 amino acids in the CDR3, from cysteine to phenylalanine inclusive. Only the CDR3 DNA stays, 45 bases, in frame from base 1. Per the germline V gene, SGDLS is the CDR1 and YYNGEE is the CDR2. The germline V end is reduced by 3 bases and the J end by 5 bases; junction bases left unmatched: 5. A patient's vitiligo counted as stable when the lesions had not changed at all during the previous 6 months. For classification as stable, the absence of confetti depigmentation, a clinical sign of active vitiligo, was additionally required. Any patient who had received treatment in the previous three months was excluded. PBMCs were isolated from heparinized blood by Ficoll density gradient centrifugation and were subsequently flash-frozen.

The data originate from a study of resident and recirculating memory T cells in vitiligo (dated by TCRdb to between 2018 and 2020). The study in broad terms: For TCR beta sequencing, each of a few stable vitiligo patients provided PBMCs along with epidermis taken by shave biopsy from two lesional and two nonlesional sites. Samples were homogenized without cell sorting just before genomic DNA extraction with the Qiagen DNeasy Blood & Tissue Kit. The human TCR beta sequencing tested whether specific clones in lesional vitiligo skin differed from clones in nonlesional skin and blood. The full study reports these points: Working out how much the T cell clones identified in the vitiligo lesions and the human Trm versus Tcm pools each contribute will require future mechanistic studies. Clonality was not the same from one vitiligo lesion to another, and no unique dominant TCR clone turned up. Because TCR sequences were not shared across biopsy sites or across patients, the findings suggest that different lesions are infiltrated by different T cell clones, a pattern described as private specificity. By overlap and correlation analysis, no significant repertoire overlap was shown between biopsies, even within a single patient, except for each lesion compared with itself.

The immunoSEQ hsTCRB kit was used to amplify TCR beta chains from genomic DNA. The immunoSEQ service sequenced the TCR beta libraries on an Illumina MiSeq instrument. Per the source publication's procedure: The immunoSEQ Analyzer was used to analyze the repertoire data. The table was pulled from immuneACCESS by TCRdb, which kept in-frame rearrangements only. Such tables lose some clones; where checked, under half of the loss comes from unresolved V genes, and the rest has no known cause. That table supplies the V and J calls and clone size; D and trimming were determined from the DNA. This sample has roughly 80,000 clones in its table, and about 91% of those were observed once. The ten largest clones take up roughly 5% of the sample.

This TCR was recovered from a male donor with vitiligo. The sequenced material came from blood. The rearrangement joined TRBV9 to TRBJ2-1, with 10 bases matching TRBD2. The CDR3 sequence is CASSAWTSGDNEQFF. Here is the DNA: TGTGCCAGCAGCGCCTGGACTAGCGGAGACAATGAGCAGTTCTTC.